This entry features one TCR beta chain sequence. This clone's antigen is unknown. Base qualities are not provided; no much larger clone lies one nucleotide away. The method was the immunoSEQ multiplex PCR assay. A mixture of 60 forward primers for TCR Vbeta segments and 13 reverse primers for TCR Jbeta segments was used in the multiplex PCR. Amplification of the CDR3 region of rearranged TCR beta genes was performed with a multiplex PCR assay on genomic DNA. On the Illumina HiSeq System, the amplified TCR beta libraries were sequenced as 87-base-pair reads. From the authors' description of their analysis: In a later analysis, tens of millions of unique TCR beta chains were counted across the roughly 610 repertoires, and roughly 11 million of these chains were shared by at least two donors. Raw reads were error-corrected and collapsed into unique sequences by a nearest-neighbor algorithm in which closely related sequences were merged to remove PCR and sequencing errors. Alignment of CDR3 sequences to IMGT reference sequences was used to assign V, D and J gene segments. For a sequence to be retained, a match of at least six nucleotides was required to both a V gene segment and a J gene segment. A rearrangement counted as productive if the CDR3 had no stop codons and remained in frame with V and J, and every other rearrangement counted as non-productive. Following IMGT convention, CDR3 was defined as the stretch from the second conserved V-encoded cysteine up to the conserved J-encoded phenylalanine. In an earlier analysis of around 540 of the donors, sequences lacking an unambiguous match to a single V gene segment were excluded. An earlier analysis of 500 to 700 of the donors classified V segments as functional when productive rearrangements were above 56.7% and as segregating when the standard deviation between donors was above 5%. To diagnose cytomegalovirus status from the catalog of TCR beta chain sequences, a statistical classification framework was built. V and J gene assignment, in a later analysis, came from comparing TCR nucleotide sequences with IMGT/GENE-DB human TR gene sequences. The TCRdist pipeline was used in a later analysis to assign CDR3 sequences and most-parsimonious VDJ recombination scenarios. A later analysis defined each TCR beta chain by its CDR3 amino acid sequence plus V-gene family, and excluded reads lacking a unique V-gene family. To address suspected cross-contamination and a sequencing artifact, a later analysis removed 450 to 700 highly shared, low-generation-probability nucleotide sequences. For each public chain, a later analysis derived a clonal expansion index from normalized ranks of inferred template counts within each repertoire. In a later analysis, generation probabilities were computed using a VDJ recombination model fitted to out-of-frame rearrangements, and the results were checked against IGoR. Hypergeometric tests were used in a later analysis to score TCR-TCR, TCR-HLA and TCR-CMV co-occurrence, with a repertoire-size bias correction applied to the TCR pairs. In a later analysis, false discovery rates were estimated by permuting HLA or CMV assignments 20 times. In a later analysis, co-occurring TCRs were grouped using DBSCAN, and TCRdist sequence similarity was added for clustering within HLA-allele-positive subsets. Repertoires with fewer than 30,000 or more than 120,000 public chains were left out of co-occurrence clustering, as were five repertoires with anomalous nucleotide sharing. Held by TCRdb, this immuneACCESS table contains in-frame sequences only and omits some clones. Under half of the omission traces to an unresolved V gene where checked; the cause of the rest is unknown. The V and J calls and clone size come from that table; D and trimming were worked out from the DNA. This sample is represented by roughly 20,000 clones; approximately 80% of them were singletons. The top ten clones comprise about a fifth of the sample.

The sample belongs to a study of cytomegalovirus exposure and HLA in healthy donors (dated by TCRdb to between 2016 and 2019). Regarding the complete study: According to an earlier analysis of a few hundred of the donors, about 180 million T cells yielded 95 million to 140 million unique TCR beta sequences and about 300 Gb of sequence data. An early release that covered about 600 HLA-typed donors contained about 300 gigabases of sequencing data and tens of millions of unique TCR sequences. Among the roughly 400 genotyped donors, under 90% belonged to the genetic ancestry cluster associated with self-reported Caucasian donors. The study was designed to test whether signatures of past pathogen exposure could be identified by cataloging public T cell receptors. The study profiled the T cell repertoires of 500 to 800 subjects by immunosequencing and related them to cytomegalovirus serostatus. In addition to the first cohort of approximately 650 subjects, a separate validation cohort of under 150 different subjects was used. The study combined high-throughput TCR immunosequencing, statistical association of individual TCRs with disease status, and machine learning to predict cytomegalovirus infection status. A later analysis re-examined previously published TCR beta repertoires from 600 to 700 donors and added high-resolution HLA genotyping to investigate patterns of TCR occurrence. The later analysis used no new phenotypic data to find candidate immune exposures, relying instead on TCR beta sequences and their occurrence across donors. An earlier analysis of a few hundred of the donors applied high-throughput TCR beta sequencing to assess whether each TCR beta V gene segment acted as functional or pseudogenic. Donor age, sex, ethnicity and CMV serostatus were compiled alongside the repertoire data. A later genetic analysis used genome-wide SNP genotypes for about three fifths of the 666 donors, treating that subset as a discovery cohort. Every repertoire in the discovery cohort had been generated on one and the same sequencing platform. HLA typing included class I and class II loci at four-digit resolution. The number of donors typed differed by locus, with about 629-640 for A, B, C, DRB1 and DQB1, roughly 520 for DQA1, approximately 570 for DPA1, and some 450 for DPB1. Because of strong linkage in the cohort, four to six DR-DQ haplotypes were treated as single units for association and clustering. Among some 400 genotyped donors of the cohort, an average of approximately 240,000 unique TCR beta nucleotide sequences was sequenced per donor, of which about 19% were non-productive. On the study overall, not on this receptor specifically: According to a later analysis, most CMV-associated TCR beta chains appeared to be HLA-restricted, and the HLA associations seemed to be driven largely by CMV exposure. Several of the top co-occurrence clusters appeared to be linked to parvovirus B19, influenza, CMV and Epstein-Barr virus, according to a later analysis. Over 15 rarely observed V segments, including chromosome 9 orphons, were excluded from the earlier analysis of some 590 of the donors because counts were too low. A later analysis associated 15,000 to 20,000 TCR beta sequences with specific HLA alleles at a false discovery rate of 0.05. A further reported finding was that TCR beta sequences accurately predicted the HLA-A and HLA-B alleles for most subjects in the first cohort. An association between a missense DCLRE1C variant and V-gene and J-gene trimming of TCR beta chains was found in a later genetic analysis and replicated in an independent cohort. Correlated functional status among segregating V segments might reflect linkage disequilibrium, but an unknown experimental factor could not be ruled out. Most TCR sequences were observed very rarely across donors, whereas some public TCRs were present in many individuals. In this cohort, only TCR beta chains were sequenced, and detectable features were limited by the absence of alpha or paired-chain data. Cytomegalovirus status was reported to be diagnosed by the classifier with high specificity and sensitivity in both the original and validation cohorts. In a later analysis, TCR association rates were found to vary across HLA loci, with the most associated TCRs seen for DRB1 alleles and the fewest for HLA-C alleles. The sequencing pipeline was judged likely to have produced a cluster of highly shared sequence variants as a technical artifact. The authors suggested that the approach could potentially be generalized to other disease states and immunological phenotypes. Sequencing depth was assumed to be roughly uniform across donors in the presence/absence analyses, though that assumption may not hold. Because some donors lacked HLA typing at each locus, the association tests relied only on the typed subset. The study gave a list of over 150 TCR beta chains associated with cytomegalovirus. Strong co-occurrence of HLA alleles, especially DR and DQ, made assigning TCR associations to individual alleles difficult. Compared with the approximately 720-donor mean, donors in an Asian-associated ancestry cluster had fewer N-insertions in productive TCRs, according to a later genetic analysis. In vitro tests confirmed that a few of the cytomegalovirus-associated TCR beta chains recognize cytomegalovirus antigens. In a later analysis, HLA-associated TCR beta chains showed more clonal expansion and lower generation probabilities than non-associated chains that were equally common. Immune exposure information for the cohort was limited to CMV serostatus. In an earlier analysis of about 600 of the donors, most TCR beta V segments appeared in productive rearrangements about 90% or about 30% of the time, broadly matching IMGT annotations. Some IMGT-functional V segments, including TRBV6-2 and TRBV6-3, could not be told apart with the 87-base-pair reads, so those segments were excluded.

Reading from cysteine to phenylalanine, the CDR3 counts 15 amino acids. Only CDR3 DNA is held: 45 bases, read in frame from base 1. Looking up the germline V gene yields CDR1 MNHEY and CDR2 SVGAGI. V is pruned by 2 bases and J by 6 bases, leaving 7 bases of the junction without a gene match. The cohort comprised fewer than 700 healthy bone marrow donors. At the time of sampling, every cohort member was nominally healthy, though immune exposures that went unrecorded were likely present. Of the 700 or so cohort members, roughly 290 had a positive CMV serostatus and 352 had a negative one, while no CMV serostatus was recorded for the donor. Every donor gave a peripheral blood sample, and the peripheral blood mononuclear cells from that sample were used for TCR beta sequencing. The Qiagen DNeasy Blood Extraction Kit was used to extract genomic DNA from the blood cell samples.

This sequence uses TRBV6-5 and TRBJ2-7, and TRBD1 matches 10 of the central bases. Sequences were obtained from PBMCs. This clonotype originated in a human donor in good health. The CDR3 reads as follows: CASSYARQGAGEQYF. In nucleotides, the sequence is TGTGCCAGCAGTTACGCCCGACAGGGGGCGGGCGAGCAGTACTTC.